The rows below give T cell receptor beta chains drawn from one sample of a study of Ad26.COV2.S vaccination and SARS-CoV-2 variants. TCRdb's table, derived via immunoSEQ multiplex PCR, lists solely in-frame clones and lacks some. The sample yields a few hundred thousand clones, around 90% seen once. The sequences come from peripheral blood, collected in a trial of Ad26.COV2.S vaccine versus placebo. The source of these receptors is a person aged 18-65 years who received the Ad26.COV2.S COVID-19 vaccine or a placebo. CDR3s include the opening cysteine and the closing phenylalanine or tryptophan. D genes are given only for firm matches. Size values are once, few and many counts, or a class for expanded clones, and some rows have none.

J: TRBJ2-2
D: -
size: -
V: TRBV24-1
CDR3: CATSEGNTGELFF
DNA: TGTGCCACCAGTGAGGGGAACACCGGGGAGCTGTTTTTT

J: TRBJ2-2
D: -
size: -
V: TRBV5-6
CDR3: CASSPGSNTGELFF
DNA: TGTGCCAGCAGCCCCGGGTCCAATACCGGGGAGCTGTTTTTT

J: TRBJ1-2
D: TRBD1
size: -
V: TRBV6-5
CDR3: CASTVTGRDGYTF
DNA: TGTGCCAGCACTGTGACAGGGAGGGATGGCTACACCTTC

J: TRBJ1-1
D: -
size: -
V: TRBV27
CDR3: CASSWDPMNTEAFF
DNA: TGTGCCAGCAGTTGGGACCCAATGAACACTGAAGCTTTCTTT

J: TRBJ2-5
D: -
size: -
V: TRBV5-1
CDR3: CASSTWSVADIQETQYF
DNA: TGCGCCAGCAGCACATGGAGTGTAGCGGATATCCAAGAGACCCAGTACTTC

J: TRBJ2-7
D: -
size: -
V: TRBV5-1
CDR3: CASRAPWQEEQYF
DNA: TGCGCCAGCAGGGCCCCCTGGCAGGAAGAGCAGTACTTC

J: TRBJ1-2
D: -
size: -
V: TRBV6-5
CDR3: CASSYSGLNYGYTF
DNA: TGTGCCAGCAGTTACTCAGGCCTCAACTATGGCTACACCTTC

J: TRBJ1-6
D: -
size: -
V: TRBV7-2
CDR3: CASSPSGGAVGSPLHF
DNA: TGTGCCAGCAGCCCTAGCGGGGGGGCGGTTGGGTCACCCCTCCACTTT

J: TRBJ2-7
D: TRBD1
size: -
V: TRBV5-1
CDR3: CASSFDWTGVTYEQYF
DNA: TGCGCCAGCAGCTTCGACTGGACAGGGGTCACCTACGAGCAGTACTTC

J: TRBJ2-7
D: TRBD1
size: -
V: TRBV4-3
CDR3: CASSQDTTGGSYEQYF
DNA: TGCGCCAGCAGCCAAGATACGACAGGGGGGTCGTACGAGCAGTACTTC

J: TRBJ2-3
D: -
size: -
V: TRBV7-2
CDR3: CASSLGPRTDTQYF
DNA: TGTGCCAGCAGCTTAGGACCCCGCACAGATACGCAGTATTTT

J: TRBJ2-1
D: TRBD1
size: -
V: TRBV29-1
CDR3: CSVEGVIRGSHNEQFF
DNA: TGCAGCGTTGAGGGAGTGATCAGGGGGAGCCACAATGAGCAGTTCTTC

J: TRBJ1-2
D: -
size: once
V: TRBV12-5
CDR3: CASGLVVDTSSYGYTF
DNA: TGTGCTAGTGGTTTGGTAGTGGACACCTCTAGCTATGGCTACACCTTC

J: TRBJ1-1
D: -
size: -
V: TRBV4-1
CDR3: CASSQDTGLGTEAFF
DNA: TGCGCCAGCAGCCAAGATACCGGGCTGGGGACTGAAGCTTTCTTT

J: TRBJ2-7
D: TRBD2
size: -
V: TRBV5-6
CDR3: CASSSPGGGYEQYF
DNA: TGTGCCAGCAGCTCCCCGGGAGGGGGTTACGAGCAGTACTTC

J: TRBJ2-3
D: TRBD2
size: -
V: TRBV3-1/TRBV3-2
CDR3: CASSQDLTSGGPGGTDTQYF
DNA: TGTGCCAGCAGCCAAGATCTGACTAGCGGGGGGCCAGGTGGCACAGATACGCAGTATTTT

J: TRBJ1-2
D: -
size: -
V: TRBV5-5
CDR3: CASSYDAGVDYGYTF
DNA: TGTGCCAGCAGCTACGATGCGGGGGTCGACTATGGCTACACCTTC

J: TRBJ1-2
D: -
size: -
V: TRBV9
CDR3: CASSVGGGDYGYTF
DNA: TGTGCCAGCAGCGTTGGTGGGGGGGACTATGGCTACACCTTC

J: TRBJ1-6
D: TRBD1
size: -
V: TRBV30
CDR3: CAWAGQGDSPLHF
DNA: TGTGCCTGGGCGGGACAGGGGGATTCACCCCTCCACTTT

J: TRBJ1-2
D: TRBD1
size: -
V: TRBV9
CDR3: CASSATDRGHGYTF
DNA: TGTGCCAGCAGCGCGACGGACAGGGGCCATGGCTACACCTTC

J: TRBJ2-7
D: TRBD1
size: -
V: TRBV7-2
CDR3: CASSTGGFYEQYF
DNA: TGTGCCAGCAGCACAGGGGGCTTCTACGAGCAGTACTTC

J: TRBJ2-7
D: -
size: -
V: TRBV5-1
CDR3: CASSLEPWVTYEQYF
DNA: TGCGCCAGCAGCTTGGAGCCGTGGGTAACCTACGAGCAGTACTTC

J: TRBJ2-5
D: TRBD1
size: -
V: TRBV12-5
CDR3: CACSSRGTGGETQYF
DNA: TGTGCTTGCTCTTCCCGCGGGACAGGAGGGGAGACCCAGTACTTC

J: TRBJ1-2
D: TRBD1
size: -
V: TRBV19
CDR3: CASSIGGQGGGYTF
DNA: TGTGCCAGTAGTATTGGCGGACAGGGGGGCGGCTACACCTTC

J: TRBJ1-2
D: TRBD1
size: once
V: TRBV5-4
CDR3: CASSPARQGNYGYTF
DNA: TGTGCCAGCAGCCCGGCACGACAGGGGAACTATGGCTACACCTTC

J: TRBJ2-7
D: TRBD1
size: -
V: TRBV20-1
CDR3: CSASSGTGIYEQYF
DNA: TGCAGTGCTAGTTCCGGGACAGGAATCTACGAGCAGTACTTC

J: TRBJ2-5
D: -
size: -
V: TRBV12-5
CDR3: CASGTRKGLPETQYF
DNA: TGTGCTAGTGGTACCCGAAAGGGACTGCCGGAAACCCAGTACTTC

J: TRBJ2-1
D: TRBD1
size: -
V: TRBV2
CDR3: CASSEGLDRVHNEQFF
DNA: TGTGCCAGCAGTGAAGGCCTCGACAGGGTCCACAATGAGCAGTTCTTC

J: TRBJ2-3
D: TRBD1
size: -
V: TRBV9
CDR3: CASSGLGQGDSDAQYF
DNA: TGTGCCAGCAGCGGATTGGGACAGGGAGATTCAGATGCGCAGTATTTT

J: TRBJ1-1
D: -
size: -
V: TRBV11-1
CDR3: CASSLEGKAFF
DNA: TGTGCCAGCAGCTTAGAGGGTAAAGCTTTCTTT

J: TRBJ2-7
D: -
size: -
V: TRBV4-3
CDR3: CASSQDSGAIYEQYF
DNA: TGCGCCAGCAGCCAAGATTCCGGGGCTATCTACGAGCAGTACTTC

J: TRBJ2-7
D: -
size: -
V: TRBV27
CDR3: CASSYGTHSGEQYF
DNA: TGTGCCAGCAGTTACGGGACACACTCGGGTGAGCAGTACTTC

J: TRBJ2-3
D: -
size: -
V: TRBV7-8
CDR3: CASSLVRFPGRQGDTQYF
DNA: TGTGCCAGCAGCTTAGTCCGATTTCCGGGACGACAAGGGGATACGCAGTATTTT

J: TRBJ2-7
D: -
size: -
V: TRBV9
CDR3: CASSVDGSTKQYF
DNA: TGTGCCAGCAGCGTAGACGGATCTACGAAGCAGTACTTC

J: TRBJ2-3
D: TRBD2
size: -
V: TRBV7-2
CDR3: CASSTRTSGTDTQYF
DNA: TGTGCCAGCAGCACGAGGACTAGCGGGACAGATACGCAGTATTTT

J: TRBJ2-1
D: -
size: -
V: TRBV3-1/TRBV3-2
CDR3: CASTTDRSGEQFF
DNA: TGTGCCAGCACAACGGACCGGTCGGGGGAGCAGTTCTTC

J: TRBJ1-5
D: -
size: once
V: TRBV6-2/TRBV6-3
CDR3: CASSYLAPRGNQPQHF
DNA: TGTGCCAGCAGTTACCTTGCCCCTAGGGGCAATCAGCCCCAGCATTTT

J: TRBJ1-5
D: -
size: -
V: TRBV30
CDR3: CAWNLQGNQPQHF
DNA: TGTGCCTGGAACCTACAGGGAAATCAGCCCCAGCATTTT

J: TRBJ2-1
D: -
size: -
V: TRBV9
CDR3: CASSVAGRANEQFF
DNA: TGTGCCAGCAGCGTAGCAGGCAGGGCGAATGAGCAGTTCTTC